This TCR beta chain was recovered during a study of blood T cell repertoires in COVID-19. Study context: The United States, Italy and Spain provided the acute and convalescent COVID-19 samples. T cells, B-cell-depleted T cells, or PBMCs supplied cDNA or gDNA.

Original data processing: Reference gene primer amplification in the assay estimated nucleated cell counts. Profiled with immunoSEQ multiplex PCR; TCRdb holds only in-frame clones, not every one. V, J and clone size are those of that table, while D and trimming were read from the DNA. The sample gives almost 200,000 clones, around 85% of which show up once; 0.78% is in the top ten. The TCR was taken from a woman aged 70-85 years with acute or convalescent COVID-19. Sequencing was done on a sample of peripheral blood.

The CDR3 protein is CASNPGQGGGRAFF. The CDR3 region has the DNA TGTGCCAGTAACCCGGGACAGGGAGGTGGGAGAGCTTTCTTT. The rearrangement joins TRBV19 to TRBJ1-1, with TRBD1 identical over 9 bases. Germline V lookup: CDR1 LNHDA, CDR2 SQIVND (reference sequence). With 7 bases clipped from V and 10 bases from J, the junction kept 13 bases outside the gene matches. The CDR3 spans 14 residues.